The subject of this entry is one TCR beta chain. TCRdb's table, derived via immunoSEQ multiplex PCR, lists solely in-frame clones and lacks some. The repertoire holds 400,000 to 500,000 clones, with 80% to 95% as singletons. This sample was included in a study of control samples from healthy donors and cancer patients. The CDR3 extends over 14 amino acids. V lost 8 bases, J lost 0 bases, and 11 bases lay in between. Germline values: CDR1 LNHDA, CDR2 SQIVND (reference sequence). The V call is TRBV19, the J call TRBJ1-3, with D uncertain. Sequencing used PBMCs. The origin of this receptor is a man in his forties with head and neck cancer. The CDR3 sequence: CASHQDHSGNTIYF. The CDR3 DNA is TGTGCCAGTCATCAGGACCACTCTGGAAACACCATATATTTT. Based on the CDR3 plus reference TRBV19 and TRBJ1-3, the full variable domain is DGGITQSPKYLFRKEGQNVTLSCEQNLNHDAMYWYRQDPGQGLRLIYYSQIVNDFQKGDIAEGYSVSREKKESFPLTVTSAQKNPTAFYLCASHQDHSGNTIYFGEGSWLTVV.